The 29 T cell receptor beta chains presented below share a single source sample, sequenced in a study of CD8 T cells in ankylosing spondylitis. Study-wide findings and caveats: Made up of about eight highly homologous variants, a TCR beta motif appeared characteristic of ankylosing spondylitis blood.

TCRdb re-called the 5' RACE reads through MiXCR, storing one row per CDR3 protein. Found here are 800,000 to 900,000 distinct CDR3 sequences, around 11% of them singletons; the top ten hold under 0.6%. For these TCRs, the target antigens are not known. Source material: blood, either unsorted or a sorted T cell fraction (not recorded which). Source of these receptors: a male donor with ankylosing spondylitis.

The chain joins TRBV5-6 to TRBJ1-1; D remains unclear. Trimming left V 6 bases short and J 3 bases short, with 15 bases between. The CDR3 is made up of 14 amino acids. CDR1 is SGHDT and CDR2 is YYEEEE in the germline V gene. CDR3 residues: CASNGREVDTEAFF. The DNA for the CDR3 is TGTGCCAGCAATGGCCGGGAAGTTGACACTGAAGCTTTCTTT. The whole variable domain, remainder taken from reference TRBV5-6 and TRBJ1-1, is DAGVTQSPTHLIKTRGQQVTLRCSPKSGHDTVSWYQQALGQGPQFIFQYYEEEERQRGNFPDRFSGHQFPNYSSELNVNALLLGDSALYLCASNGREVDTEAFFGQGTRLTVV.

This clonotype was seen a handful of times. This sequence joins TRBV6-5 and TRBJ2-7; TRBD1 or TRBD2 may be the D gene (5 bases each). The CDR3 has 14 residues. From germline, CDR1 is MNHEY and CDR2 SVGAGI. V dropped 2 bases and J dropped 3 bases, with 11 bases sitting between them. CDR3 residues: CASSYVRGGYEQYF. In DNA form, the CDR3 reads TGTGCCAGCAGTTACGTTCGGGGCGGCTACGAGCAGTACTTC.

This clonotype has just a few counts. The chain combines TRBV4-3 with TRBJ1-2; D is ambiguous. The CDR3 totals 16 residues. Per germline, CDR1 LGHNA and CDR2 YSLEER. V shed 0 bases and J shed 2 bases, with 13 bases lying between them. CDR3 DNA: TGCGCCAGCAGCCAAGATCGGGGTAGAGAAAACTATGGCTACACCTTC. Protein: CASSQDRGRENYGYTF.

The CDR3 nucleotides read TGTGCCAGCAGCCCTAGAGACGGGCCCTACGAGCAGTACTTC. It is translated as CASSPRDGPYEQYF. The rearrangement links TRBV11-2 to TRBJ2-7; D gene uncertain. The V gene lost 5 bases and the J gene lost 2 bases, with 13 bases spanning the gap. CDR3 length: 14 amino acids. Germline CDR1 and CDR2: SGHAT and FQNNGV.

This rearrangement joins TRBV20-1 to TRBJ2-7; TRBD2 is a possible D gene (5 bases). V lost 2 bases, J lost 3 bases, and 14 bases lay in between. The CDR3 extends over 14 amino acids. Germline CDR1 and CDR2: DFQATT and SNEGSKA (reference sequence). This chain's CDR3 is CSARPPDLFYEQYF. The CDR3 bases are TGCAGTGCTAGACCCCCGGACTTATTCTACGAGCAGTACTTC.

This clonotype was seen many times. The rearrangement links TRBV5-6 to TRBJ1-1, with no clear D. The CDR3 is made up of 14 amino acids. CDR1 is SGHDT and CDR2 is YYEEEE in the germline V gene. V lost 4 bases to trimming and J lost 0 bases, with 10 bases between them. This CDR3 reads CASSPPMMNTEAFF. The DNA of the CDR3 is TGTGCCAGCAGCCCCCCCATGATGAACACTGAAGCTTTCTTT.

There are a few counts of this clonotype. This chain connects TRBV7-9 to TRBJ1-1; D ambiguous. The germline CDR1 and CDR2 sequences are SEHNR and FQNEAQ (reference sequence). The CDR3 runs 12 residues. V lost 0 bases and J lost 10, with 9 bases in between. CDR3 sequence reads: CASSLAPGRAFF. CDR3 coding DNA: TGTGCCAGCAGCTTAGCCCCGGGGAGAGCTTTCTTT.

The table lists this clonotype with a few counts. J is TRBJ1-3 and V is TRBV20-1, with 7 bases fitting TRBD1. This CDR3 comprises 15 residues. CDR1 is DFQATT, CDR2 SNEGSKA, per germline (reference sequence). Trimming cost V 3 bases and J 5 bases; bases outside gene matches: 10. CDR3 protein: CSARIGGGFRNTIYF. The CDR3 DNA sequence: TGCAGTGCTAGGATAGGGGGCGGTTTTCGAAACACCATATATTTT.

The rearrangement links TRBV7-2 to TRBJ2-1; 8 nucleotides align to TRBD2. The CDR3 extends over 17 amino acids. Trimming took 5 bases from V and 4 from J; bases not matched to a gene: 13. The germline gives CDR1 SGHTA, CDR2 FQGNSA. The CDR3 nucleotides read TGTGCCAGCAGCCCCCGATTACTAGCGGAAATTTACAATGAGCAGTTCTTC. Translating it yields CASSPRLLAEIYNEQFF.

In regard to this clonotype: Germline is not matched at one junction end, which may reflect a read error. Written as DNA, the CDR3 is TGCTGTGCCGGGGGACTAGCGGGAGGATTCAAAAACATTCAGTACTTC. Encoded protein: CCAGGLAGGFKNIQYF. The V call is TRBV20-1, the J call TRBJ2-4; 15 bases align to TRBD2. Per the germline V gene, CDR1 is DFQATT and CDR2 is SNEGSKA (reference sequence). This CDR3 is built from 16 residues.

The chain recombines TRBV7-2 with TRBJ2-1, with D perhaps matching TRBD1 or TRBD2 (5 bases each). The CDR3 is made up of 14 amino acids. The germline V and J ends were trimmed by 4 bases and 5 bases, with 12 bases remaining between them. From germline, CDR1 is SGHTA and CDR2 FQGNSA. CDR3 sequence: CASSSRRDDNEQFF. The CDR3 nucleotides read TGTGCCAGCAGCTCCCGACGGGACGACAATGAGCAGTTCTTC.

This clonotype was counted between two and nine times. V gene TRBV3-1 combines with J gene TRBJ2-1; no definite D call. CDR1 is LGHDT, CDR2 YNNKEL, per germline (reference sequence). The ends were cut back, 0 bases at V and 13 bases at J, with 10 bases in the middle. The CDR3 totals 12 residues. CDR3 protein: CASSQEWYSQFF. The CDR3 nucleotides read TGTGCCAGCAGCCAAGAATGGTACTCCCAGTTCTTC.

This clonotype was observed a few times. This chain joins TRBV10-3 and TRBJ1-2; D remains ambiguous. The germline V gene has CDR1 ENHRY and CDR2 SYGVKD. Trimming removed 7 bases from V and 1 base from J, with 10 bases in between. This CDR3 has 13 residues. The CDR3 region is CAINDLDNYGYTF. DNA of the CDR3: TGTGCCATCAACGATTTGGATAACTATGGCTACACCTTC.

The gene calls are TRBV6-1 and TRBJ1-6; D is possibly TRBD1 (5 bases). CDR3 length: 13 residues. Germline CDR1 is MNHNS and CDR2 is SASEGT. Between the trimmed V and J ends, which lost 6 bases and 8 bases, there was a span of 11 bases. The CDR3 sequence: CASRTDPDSPLHF. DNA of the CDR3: TGTGCCAGCAGGACAGATCCGGATTCACCCCTCCACTTT.

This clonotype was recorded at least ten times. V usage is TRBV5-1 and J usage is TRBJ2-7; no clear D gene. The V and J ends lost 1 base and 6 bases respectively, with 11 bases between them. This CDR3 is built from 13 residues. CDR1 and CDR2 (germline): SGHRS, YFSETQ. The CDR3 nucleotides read TGCGCCAGCAGCTTGCTGTCAGCCGGCGAGCAGTACTTC. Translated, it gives CASSLLSAGEQYF.

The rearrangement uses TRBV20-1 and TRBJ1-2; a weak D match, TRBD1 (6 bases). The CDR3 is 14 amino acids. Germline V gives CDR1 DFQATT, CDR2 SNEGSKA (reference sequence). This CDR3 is CSSPIEWGRNGYTF. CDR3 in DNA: TGCAGCAGCCCCATTGAGTGGGGGCGAAATGGCTACACCTTC.

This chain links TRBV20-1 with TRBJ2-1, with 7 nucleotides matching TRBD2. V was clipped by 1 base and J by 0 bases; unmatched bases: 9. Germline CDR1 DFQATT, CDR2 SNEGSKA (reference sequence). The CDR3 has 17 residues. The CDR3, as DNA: TGCAGTGCTAGAGGGAGGGAGGGAGGAACCTCCTACAATGAGCAGTTCTTC. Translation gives CSARGREGGTSYNEQFF.

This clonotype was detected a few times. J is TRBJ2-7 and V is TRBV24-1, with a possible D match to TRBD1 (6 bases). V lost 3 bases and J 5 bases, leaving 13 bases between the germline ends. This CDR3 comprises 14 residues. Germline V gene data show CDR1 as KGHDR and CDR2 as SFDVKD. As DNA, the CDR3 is TGTGCCACCAGTGATCCCAAAGGGGGTGACGAGCAGTACTTC. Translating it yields CATSDPKGGDEQYF.

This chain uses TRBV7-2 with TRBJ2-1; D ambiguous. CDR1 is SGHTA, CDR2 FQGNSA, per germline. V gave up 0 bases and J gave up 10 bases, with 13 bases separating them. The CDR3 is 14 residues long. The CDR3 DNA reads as TGTGCCAGCAGCTTAGCGGTGGCCTCAAGGGAGCAGTTCTTC. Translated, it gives CASSLAVASREQFF.

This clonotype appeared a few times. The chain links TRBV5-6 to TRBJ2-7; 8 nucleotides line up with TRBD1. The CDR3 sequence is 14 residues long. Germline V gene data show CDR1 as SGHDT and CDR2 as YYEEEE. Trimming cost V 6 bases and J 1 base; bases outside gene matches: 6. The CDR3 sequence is CASNGQGISYEQYF. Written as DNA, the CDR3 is TGTGCCAGCAATGGACAGGGTATTTCCTACGAGCAGTACTTC.

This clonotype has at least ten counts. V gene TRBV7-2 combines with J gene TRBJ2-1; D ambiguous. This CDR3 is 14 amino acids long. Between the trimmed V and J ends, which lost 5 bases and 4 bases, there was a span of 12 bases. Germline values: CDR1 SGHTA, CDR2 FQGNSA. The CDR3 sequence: CASSPPGPYNEQFF. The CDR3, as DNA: TGTGCCAGCAGCCCGCCTGGACCATACAATGAGCAGTTCTTC.

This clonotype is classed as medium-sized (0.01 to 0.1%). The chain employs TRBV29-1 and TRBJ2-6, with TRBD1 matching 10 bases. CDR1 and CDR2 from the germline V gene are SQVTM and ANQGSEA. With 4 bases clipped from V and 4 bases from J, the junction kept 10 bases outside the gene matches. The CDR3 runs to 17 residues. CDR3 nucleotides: TGCAGCGTTGGGACGGGACAGGGGTTTTCCGGGGCCAACGTCCTGACTTTC. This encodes CSVGTGQGFSGANVLTF.

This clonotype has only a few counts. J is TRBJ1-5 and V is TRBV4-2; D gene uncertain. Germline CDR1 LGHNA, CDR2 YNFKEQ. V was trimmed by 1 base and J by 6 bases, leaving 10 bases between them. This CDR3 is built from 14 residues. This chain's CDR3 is CASSQVGVGQPQHF. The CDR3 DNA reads TGTGCCAGCAGCCAAGTCGGGGTGGGTCAGCCCCAGCATTTT.

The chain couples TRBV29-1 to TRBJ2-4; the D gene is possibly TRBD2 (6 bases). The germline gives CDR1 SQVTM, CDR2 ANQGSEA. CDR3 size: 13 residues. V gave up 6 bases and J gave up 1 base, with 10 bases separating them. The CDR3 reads CSVGSVAKNIQYF. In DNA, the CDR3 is TGCAGCGTCGGGAGCGTGGCCAAAAACATTCAGTACTTC.

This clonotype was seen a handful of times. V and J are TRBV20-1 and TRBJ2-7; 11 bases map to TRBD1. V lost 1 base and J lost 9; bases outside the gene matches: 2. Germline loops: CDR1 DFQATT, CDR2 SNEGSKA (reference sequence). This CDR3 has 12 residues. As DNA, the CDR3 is TGCAGTGCTAGAGGGACAGGGGGCTTGCAGTACTTC. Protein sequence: CSARGTGGLQYF.

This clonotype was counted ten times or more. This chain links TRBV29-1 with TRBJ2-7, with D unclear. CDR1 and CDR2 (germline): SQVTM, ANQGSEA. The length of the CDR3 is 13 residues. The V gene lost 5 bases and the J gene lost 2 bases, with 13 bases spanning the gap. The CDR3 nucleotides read TGCAGCGTTACGACCGCCCCGACCTACGAGCAGTACTTC. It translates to CSVTTAPTYEQYF.

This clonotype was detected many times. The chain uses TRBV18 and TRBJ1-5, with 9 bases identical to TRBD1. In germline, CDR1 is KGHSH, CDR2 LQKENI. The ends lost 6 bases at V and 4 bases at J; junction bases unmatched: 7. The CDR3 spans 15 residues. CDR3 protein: CASSRGTGRNQPQHF. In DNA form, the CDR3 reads TGTGCCAGCTCGCGCGGGACAGGGAGGAATCAGCCCCAGCATTTT.

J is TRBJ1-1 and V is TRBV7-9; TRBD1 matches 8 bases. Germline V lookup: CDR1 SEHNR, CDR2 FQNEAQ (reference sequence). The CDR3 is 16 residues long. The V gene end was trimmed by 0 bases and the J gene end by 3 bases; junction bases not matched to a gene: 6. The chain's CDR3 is CASSLAPQGVYTEAFF. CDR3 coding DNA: TGTGCCAGCAGCTTAGCGCCACAGGGGGTCTACACTGAAGCTTTCTTT. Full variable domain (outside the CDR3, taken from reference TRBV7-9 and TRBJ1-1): DTGVSQNPRHKITKRGQNVTFRCDPISEHNRLYWYRQTLGQGPEFLTYFQNEAQLEKSRLLSDRFSAERPKGSFSTLEIQRTEQGDSAMYLCASSLAPQGVYTEAFFGQGTRLTVV.

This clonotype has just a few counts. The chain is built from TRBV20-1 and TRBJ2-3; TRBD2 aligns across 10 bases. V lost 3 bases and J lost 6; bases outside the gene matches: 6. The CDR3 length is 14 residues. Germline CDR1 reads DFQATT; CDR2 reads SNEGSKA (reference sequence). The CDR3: CSARGLANRDTQYF. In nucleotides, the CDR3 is TGCAGTGCTAGGGGACTAGCGAATAGGGATACGCAGTATTTT.